One T cell receptor beta chain is described in this entry. This record comes from a study of blood T cell repertoires in COVID-19. Overall study context: COVID-19 samples from acute and convalescent phases originated in the United States, Italy and Spain.

Germline V lookup: CDR1 SGDLS, CDR2 YYNGEE. V trimming: 7 bases; J trimming: 4 bases; junction bases outside the gene matches: 10. CDR3 length: 15 amino acids. The method was immunoSEQ multiplex PCR; TCRdb's version includes in-frame clones alone and lacks a portion of them. Of about 210,000 clones in the sample, about 85% are singletons; the top ten hold 0.95%. The source of this sequence is a man aged 55 to 70 with COVID-19, enrolled during active disease. What was sequenced was peripheral blood. The gene calls are TRBV9 and TRBJ2-2; 7 bases agree with TRBD2. The CDR3 bases are TGTGCCAGCGGGGGAGGGCAGGGCACCACCGGGGAGCTGTTTTTT. Its translation: CASGGGQGTTGELFF. The full variable domain, rest sourced from reference TRBV9 and TRBJ2-2, is DSGVTQTPKHLITATGQRVTLRCSPRSGDLSVYWYQQSLDQGLQFLIQYYNGEERAKGNILERFSAQQFPDLHSELNLSSLELGDSALYFCASGGGQGTTGELFFGEGSRLTVL.